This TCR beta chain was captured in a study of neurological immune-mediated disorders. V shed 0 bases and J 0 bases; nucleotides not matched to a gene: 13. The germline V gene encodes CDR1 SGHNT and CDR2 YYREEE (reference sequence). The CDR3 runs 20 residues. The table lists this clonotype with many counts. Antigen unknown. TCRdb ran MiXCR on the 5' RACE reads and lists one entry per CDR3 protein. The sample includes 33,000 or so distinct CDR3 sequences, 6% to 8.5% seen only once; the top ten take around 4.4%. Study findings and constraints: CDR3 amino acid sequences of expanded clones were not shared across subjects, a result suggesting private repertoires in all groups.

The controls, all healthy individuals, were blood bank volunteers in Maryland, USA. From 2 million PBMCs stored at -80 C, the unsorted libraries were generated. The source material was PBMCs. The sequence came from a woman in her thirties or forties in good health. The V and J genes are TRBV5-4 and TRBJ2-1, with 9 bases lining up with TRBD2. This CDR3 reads CASSLAGYLAGVSSYNEQFF. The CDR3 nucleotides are TGTGCCAGCAGCTTGGCCGGGTATTTAGCGGGGGTTAGCTCCTACAATGAGCAGTTCTTC.